Sequencing of this TCR beta chain was carried out in a study of shared clonotypes between healthy human individuals (dated by TCRdb to the early 2020s). For context, the study as a whole: The cohort included three men and a couple of women between 18 and 49 years of age. Per donor, three plates each were used for CD4 naive and CD4 memory, two for CD8 naive, and one for CD8 memory. To estimate repertoire size and how much clonotypes are shared between individuals, the study performed deep sequencing of blood TCR repertoires from about five healthy adults. To increase sequencing depth and limit assay-specific biases, different laboratories used diverse techniques to prepare libraries and sequence TCR repertoires. Between about 0.94 and 10 billion PBMCs per donor were obtained by leukapheresis.

TCR CDR3 regions were amplified from genomic DNA by multiplex PCR using the deep immunoSEQ assay. Genomic DNA extracted from each cell subset was distributed evenly over all wells of several immunoSEQ 96-well plates, and each plate served as one replicate. For sorted subsets, around 0.2 ug of genomic DNA, equivalent to around 30,000 T cell genomes, went into each replicate PCR. The purified libraries were quantified using a Qubit 3.0 fluorometer, sized with a Bioanalyzer 2100, and then quantified again using the KAPA Library Quantification kit. Every immunoSEQ 96-well plate was sequenced on a dedicated single-read 150-cycle Illumina NextSeq 550 flow cell. On the authors' methods: Because only junctional sequences without quality scores were contained in the immunoSEQ output, filtering matching that applied to full-length reads could not be performed. Sequences were annotated with PyIR, a Python wrapper for IgBLAST v1.9, using IMGT germline references to assign V/J genes and CDR3. Reads were filtered out if the reads had weak V/J assignments (E-value above 1e-6), no CDR3, stop codons, out-of-frame junctions, or ambiguous translated residues. V3J clonotypes were defined by identical inferred V gene, J gene, and CDR3 amino acid sequence. Percentage overlap between repertoires was computed as shared unique clonotypes divided by the size of the smaller repertoire. Repertoire richness was assessed with RTK rarefaction, the Chao1 estimator, and Recon v2.1 estimates of unobserved clonotypes. Generation probabilities were computed with OLGA for all TCRbeta clonotypes obtained by the gDNA method from a handful of donors. TCRdb took over this immuneACCESS table, retaining in-frame rearrangements with V and J assigned. Such tables are incomplete; in checked studies, under half of the missing clones stem from an unresolved V gene, and the remainder is unexplained. V, J and clone size derive from that table, while D and trimming were established from the DNA sequence. The sample profile shows 2.5 million or so clones; over 85% of them were found once. The top ten hold roughly 0.14% of the sample.

The full study reports these points: When a handful of donors were compared, the shared fraction of clonotypes was 5% to 6.5% for naive CD4, around 3.6% for naive CD8, more than 2% for memory CD4, and 0.3% to 0.5% for memory CD8. Based on pairwise subsampling, the degree of clonotype sharing among donors was expected to be affected by sequencing depth. Larger estimated clonotype richness was generally found for naive subsets than for memory subsets. The small number of donors limited the genetic and exposure-history diversity represented. Even with the large sequencing depth, rarefaction of the sorted-subset datasets indicated that sequencing was incomplete. Compared with non-shared clonotypes, the clonotypes found in all four sorted-subset donors had higher generation probabilities. Only blood was sampled, and tissue TCR repertoires likely differ from those in blood.

Note on this clone: Its specific antigen is unknown. No base-level quality is on record; no much larger clone is a single base apart.

Unmatched junction bases come to 6, with V trimmed by 2 bases and J by 7 bases. CDR1 and CDR2 are read off the germline V gene (reference sequence) as GTSNPN and SVGIG. Spanning cysteine to phenylalanine, the CDR3 consists of 15 amino acids. The sequence is cut down to CDR3 DNA, 45 bases in frame from base 1. The donors were healthy, HIV-negative adults with no recently reported acute infections or vaccinations. Only Caucasian adults living in Nashville, Tennessee, USA were represented among the donors. Magnetic negative selection was used to enrich CD4+ T cells, after which naive cells were positively selected on CD45RA and the negative fraction became the memory subset. Blood was collected by leukapheresis, and PBMCs were isolated by Ficoll-Histopaque density gradient centrifugation and then cryopreserved in liquid nitrogen vapor phase. Purity and quantity of every magnetically sorted T cell population were checked by analytical flow cytometry. Each sorted fraction had its genomic DNA isolated and then quantified by UV absorbance on a Nanodrop 2000c.

The receptor chain draws on TRBV30 and TRBJ1-6, with 9 junctional bases fitting TRBD1. This receptor was taken from a man younger than 35 in good health. Specimen: naive CD4+ T cells sorted from blood. The sample's cell subset or site, from its label and the paper: CD45RA+ positively selected. The DNA sequence is TGTGCCTGGAGTACAGGGGGCGTGGGGAATTCACCCCTCCACTTT. The translation is CAWSTGGVGNSPLHF.